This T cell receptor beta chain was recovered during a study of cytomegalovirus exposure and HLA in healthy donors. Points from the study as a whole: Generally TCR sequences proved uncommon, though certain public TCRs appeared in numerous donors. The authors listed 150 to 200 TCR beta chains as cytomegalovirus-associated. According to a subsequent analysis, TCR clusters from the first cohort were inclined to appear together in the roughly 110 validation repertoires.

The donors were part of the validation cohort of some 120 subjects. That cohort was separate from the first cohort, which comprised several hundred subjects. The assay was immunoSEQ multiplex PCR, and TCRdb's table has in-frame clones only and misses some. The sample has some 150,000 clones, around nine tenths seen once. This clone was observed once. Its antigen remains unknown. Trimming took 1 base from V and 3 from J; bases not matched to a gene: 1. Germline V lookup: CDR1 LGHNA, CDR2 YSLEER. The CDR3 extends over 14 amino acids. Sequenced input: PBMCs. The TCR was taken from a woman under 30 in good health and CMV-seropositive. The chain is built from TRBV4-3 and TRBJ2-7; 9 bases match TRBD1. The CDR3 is CASSQGTGVYEQYF. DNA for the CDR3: TGCGCCAGCAGCCAAGGGACAGGGGTCTACGAGCAGTACTTC.